The rows below give T cell receptor beta chains drawn from one sample of a study of CD8+ T cells in alopecia areata. Assay: immunoSEQ multiplex PCR; the TCRdb copy retains only in-frame clones and omits some. The data contain approximately 59,000 clones, 45% to 55% of them singletons. This material consisted of CD8+ T cells sorted from blood, taken at week 0. Receptor source: a human donor with alopecia areata. CDR3s include the opening cysteine and the closing phenylalanine or tryptophan. D genes are given only for firm matches. Clone sizes are given selectively: once, few, many, or a class where the clone is expanded.

D: NA
J: TRBJ2-1
V: TRBV29-1
size: few
length: 13
CDR3: CSVGPRASDEQFF
DNA: TGCAGCGTTGGGCCCAGGGCTAGTGATGAGCAGTTCTTC

D: TRBD1
J: TRBJ2-7
V: TRBV9
size: few
length: 12
CDR3: CASSGTGYEQYF
DNA: TGTGCCAGCAGCGGGACAGGCTACGAGCAGTACTTC

D: TRBD2
J: TRBJ2-5
V: TRBV4-1
size: once
length: 16
CDR3: CASSHRTSGHQETQYF
DNA: TGCGCCAGCAGCCATAGGACTAGCGGGCACCAAGAGACCCAGTACTTC

D: NA
J: TRBJ2-1
V: TRBV5-1
size: NA
length: 13
CDR3: CASSLEPYNEQFF
DNA: TGCGCCAGCAGCTTGGAGCCGTACAATGAGCAGTTCTTC

D: NA
J: TRBJ1-1
V: TRBV6-5
size: NA
length: 13
CDR3: CASSYSARAEAFF
DNA: TGTGCCAGCAGTTACTCGGCCAGGGCTGAAGCTTTCTTT

D: NA
J: TRBJ2-7
V: TRBV29-1
size: NA
length: 13
CDR3: CSAWDLSSYEQYF
DNA: TGCAGCGCTTGGGACTTAAGCTCCTACGAGCAGTACTTC

D: NA
J: TRBJ1-1
V: TRBV10-2
size: NA
length: 13
CDR3: CASTQNEGTEAFF
DNA: TGCGCCAGCACCCAGAATGAGGGGACTGAAGCTTTCTTT

D: NA
J: TRBJ2-3
V: TRBV2
size: NA
length: 16
CDR3: CASSERRRRWEDTQYF
DNA: TGTGCCAGCAGTGAGAGGAGGAGGAGGTGGGAAGATACGCAGTATTTT

D: TRBD2
J: TRBJ2-1
V: TRBV9
size: few
length: 16
CDR3: CASSTYSGNSYNEQFF
DNA: TGTGCCAGCAGCACCTATAGCGGGAACTCCTACAATGAGCAGTTCTTC

D: NA
J: TRBJ2-1
V: TRBV14
size: NA
length: 17
CDR3: CASSQGPTRSSYNEQFF
DNA: TGTGCCAGCAGCCAAGGTCCGACTCGGAGCTCCTACAATGAGCAGTTCTTC

D: NA
J: TRBJ2-3
V: TRBV5-1
size: NA
length: 18
CDR3: CASSFPIHDSYNTDTQYF
DNA: TGCGCCAGCAGCTTCCCAATACATGACAGCTATAACACAGATACGCAGTATTTT

D: TRBD1
J: TRBJ1-2
V: TRBV5-6
size: NA
length: 15
CDR3: CASSLGQGLIYGYTF
DNA: TGTGCCAGCAGCTTGGGACAGGGGTTAATCTATGGCTACACCTTC

D: NA
J: TRBJ2-4
V: TRBV27
size: NA
length: 14
CDR3: CASSIRGGANIQYF
DNA: TGTGCCAGCAGCATCAGAGGAGGGGCAAACATTCAGTACTTC

D: TRBD1
J: TRBJ2-7
V: TRBV29-1
size: NA
length: 13
CDR3: CSVRTGSSYEQYF
DNA: TGCAGCGTCCGGACAGGGAGCTCCTACGAGCAGTACTTC

D: NA
J: TRBJ1-5
V: TRBV7-9
size: few
length: 14
CDR3: CASRLDGGNQPQHF
DNA: TGTGCCAGCAGACTAGACGGGGGCAATCAGCCCCAGCATTTT

D: TRBD1
J: TRBJ1-1
V: TRBV2
size: NA
length: 13
CDR3: CASTSEDRLTAFF
DNA: TGTGCCAGCACCAGCGAGGACAGGCTCACAGCTTTCTTT

D: NA
J: TRBJ2-2
V: TRBV7-9
size: NA
length: 16
CDR3: CASSLYQVANTGELFF
DNA: TGTGCCAGCAGCTTATATCAGGTCGCGAACACCGGGGAGCTGTTTTTT

D: TRBD2
J: TRBJ2-3
V: TRBV29-1
size: NA
length: 15
CDR3: CSVLWERGHTDTQYF
DNA: TGCAGCGTCCTCTGGGAGCGGGGGCACACAGATACGCAGTATTTT

D: NA
J: TRBJ2-1
V: TRBV19
size: many
length: 14
CDR3: CASMEGGSYNEQFF
DNA: TGTGCCAGTATGGAAGGGGGAAGCTACAATGAGCAGTTCTTC

D: TRBD1
J: TRBJ2-7
V: TRBV5-1
size: NA
length: 14
CDR3: CASSLLQGQYEQYF
DNA: TGCGCCAGCAGCTTGTTACAGGGGCAATACGAGCAGTACTTC

D: NA
J: TRBJ1-4
V: TRBV7-2
size: NA
length: 12
CDR3: CASSLDRGWLFF
DNA: TGTGCCAGCAGCCTTGATCGGGGGTGGCTGTTTTTT

D: NA
J: TRBJ2-7
V: TRBV5-4
size: NA
length: 13
CDR3: CASSLFGSYEQYF
DNA: TGTGCCAGCAGCTTGTTTGGCTCCTACGAGCAGTACTTC

D: NA
J: TRBJ2-7
V: TRBV30
size: NA
length: 13
CDR3: CAWSAGYSNEQYF
DNA: TGTGCCTGGAGTGCAGGGTATTCGAACGAGCAGTACTTC

D: TRBD2
J: TRBJ2-1
V: TRBV25-1
size: NA
length: 14
CDR3: CASGLAGGLNEQFF
DNA: TGTGCCAGCGGTTTAGCGGGAGGACTCAATGAGCAGTTCTTC

D: TRBD1
J: TRBJ1-1
V: TRBV29-1
size: NA
length: 12
CDR3: CSVWTGGTEAFF
DNA: TGCAGCGTATGGACAGGGGGCACTGAAGCTTTCTTT

D: NA
J: TRBJ1-5
V: TRBV23-1
size: few
length: 10
CDR3: CARIYQPQHF
DNA: TGCGCCAGGATCTATCAGCCCCAGCATTTT

D: NA
J: TRBJ2-3
V: TRBV4-1
size: NA
length: 14
CDR3: CASSQESGKNTQYF
DNA: TGCGCCAGCAGCCAAGAATCTGGGAAAAATACGCAGTATTTT

D: TRBD2
J: TRBJ2-1
V: TRBV30
size: NA
length: 15
CDR3: CAWRGTSGLYNEQFF
DNA: TGTGCCTGGAGGGGGACTAGCGGGCTTTACAATGAGCAGTTCTTC

D: NA
J: TRBJ2-3
V: TRBV15
size: few
length: 16
CDR3: CATSVAGYGMSDTQYF
DNA: TGTGCCACCAGTGTCGCGGGATATGGTATGTCAGATACGCAGTATTTT

D: NA
J: TRBJ2-1
V: TRBV6-5
size: NA
length: 13
CDR3: CASSTVGFNEQFF
DNA: TGTGCCAGCAGTACCGTGGGGTTCAATGAGCAGTTCTTC

D: NA
J: TRBJ2-7
V: TRBV27
size: NA
length: 13
CDR3: CASGTYLNYEQYF
DNA: TGTGCCAGCGGGACTTATCTTAACTACGAGCAGTACTTC

D: NA
J: TRBJ1-2
V: TRBV19
size: NA
length: 13
CDR3: CASSLGRFYGYTF
DNA: TGTGCCAGTAGTTTGGGACGGTTCTATGGCTACACCTTC

D: NA
J: TRBJ2-7
V: TRBV19
size: few
length: 13
CDR3: CASSHGTDYEQYF
DNA: TGTGCCAGCAGCCACGGGACGGACTACGAGCAGTACTTC

D: NA
J: TRBJ2-3
V: TRBV2
size: few
length: 10
CDR3: CASGGDTQYF
DNA: TGTGCCAGCGGTGGGGATACGCAGTATTTT

D: TRBD1
J: TRBJ1-3
V: TRBV15
size: few
length: 17
CDR3: CATSRDRDRGLLGTIYF
DNA: TGTGCCACCAGCAGAGATCGGGACAGGGGCCTTCTGGGCACCATATATTTT

D: NA
J: TRBJ1-1
V: TRBV28
size: few
length: 11
CDR3: CASSVRAEAFF
DNA: TGTGCCAGCAGTGTCAGGGCTGAAGCTTTCTTT

D: NA
J: TRBJ2-1
V: TRBV25-1
size: NA
length: 12
CDR3: CASRPPGDEQFF
DNA: TGTGCCAGCAGGCCCCCGGGGGATGAGCAGTTCTTC

D: NA
J: TRBJ1-5
V: TRBV28
size: NA
length: 15
CDR3: CASSWVIRTNQPQHF
DNA: TGTGCCAGCAGTTGGGTGATCCGAACAAATCAGCCCCAGCATTTT

D: TRBD1
J: TRBJ2-7
V: TRBV9
size: NA
length: 15
CDR3: CASSYPGQGVYEQYF
DNA: TGTGCCAGCAGTTACCCGGGACAGGGGGTTTACGAGCAGTACTTC

D: NA
J: TRBJ2-7
V: TRBV6-1
size: medium-sized
length: 13
CDR3: CASSETLSYEQYF
DNA: TGTGCCAGCAGTGAAACTCTCTCCTACGAGCAGTACTTC

D: TRBD1
J: TRBJ2-2
V: TRBV2
size: medium-sized
length: 15
CDR3: CASSEDTGETGELFF
DNA: TGTGCCAGCAGTGAGGATACAGGGGAAACCGGGGAGCTGTTTTTT

D: NA
J: TRBJ2-7
V: TRBV29-1
size: few
length: 13
CDR3: CSVENRVSYEQYF
DNA: TGCAGCGTCGAAAACAGGGTTTCCTACGAGCAGTACTTC

D: NA
J: TRBJ1-5
V: TRBV9
size: NA
length: 15
CDR3: CASSVAGFDNQPQHF
DNA: TGTGCCAGCAGCGTAGCAGGGTTTGACAATCAGCCCCAGCATTTT

D: NA
J: TRBJ2-5
V: TRBV2
size: NA
length: 13
CDR3: CASSSFLAETQYF
DNA: TGTGCCAGCAGTTCTTTCCTAGCCGAGACCCAGTACTTC

D: TRBD2
J: TRBJ2-1
V: TRBV29-1
size: NA
length: 11
CDR3: CSPARGGEQFF
DNA: TGCAGCCCCGCTCGGGGGGGTGAGCAGTTCTTC

D: TRBD1
J: TRBJ2-6
V: TRBV10-3
size: NA
length: 18
CDR3: CAISEKTGFNSGANVLTF
DNA: TGTGCCATCAGTGAAAAGACAGGGTTTAACTCTGGGGCCAACGTCCTGACTTTC

D: TRBD1
J: TRBJ2-1
V: TRBV5-6
size: NA
length: 13
CDR3: CASSFAGGNEQFF
DNA: TGTGCCAGCAGCTTTGCAGGGGGCAATGAGCAGTTCTTC

D: NA
J: TRBJ2-7
V: TRBV7-9
size: many
length: 15
CDR3: CASSLARDIAYEQYF
DNA: TGTGCCAGCAGCTTGGCCCGGGACATCGCCTACGAGCAGTACTTC

D: TRBD2
J: TRBJ2-7
V: TRBV29-1
size: NA
length: 13
CDR3: CSVGTGGTYEQYF
DNA: TGCAGCGTTGGGACGGGAGGCACCTACGAGCAGTACTTC

D: NA
J: TRBJ2-7
V: TRBV11-2
size: NA
length: 15
CDR3: CASSLDRDRSYEQYF
DNA: TGTGCCAGCAGCTTAGATCGGGATAGGAGCTACGAGCAGTACTTC

D: TRBD1
J: TRBJ1-5
V: TRBV6-5
size: few
length: 15
CDR3: CASRSGTGIHQPQHF
DNA: TGTGCCAGCAGATCCGGGACAGGGATTCATCAGCCCCAGCATTTT

D: NA
J: TRBJ2-1
V: TRBV7-2
size: medium-sized
length: 14
CDR3: CASSFWGSYNEQFF
DNA: TGTGCCAGCAGCTTCTGGGGGAGCTACAATGAGCAGTTCTTC

D: TRBD2
J: TRBJ2-1
V: TRBV29-1
size: few
length: 12
CDR3: CSVGGGTNEQFF
DNA: TGCAGCGTGGGGGGAGGGACCAATGAGCAGTTCTTC

D: NA
J: TRBJ2-5
V: TRBV7-8
size: NA
length: 14
CDR3: CASSGRTLWVEGYF
DNA: TGTGCCAGCAGCGGACGAACCCTTTGGGTGGAGGGGTACTTC

D: TRBD1
J: TRBJ1-5
V: TRBV29-1
size: once
length: 14
CDR3: CSVADRDSNQPQHF
DNA: TGCAGCGTTGCGGACAGGGACAGCAATCAGCCCCAGCATTTT

D: TRBD2
J: TRBJ2-1
V: TRBV9
size: few
length: 16
CDR3: CASSPGGGHRYNEQFF
DNA: TGTGCCAGCAGCCCCGGGGGGGGACATCGCTACAATGAGCAGTTCTTC

D: NA
J: TRBJ2-7
V: TRBV9
size: few
length: 14
CDR3: CASSVAGVDYEQYF
DNA: TGTGCCAGCAGCGTAGCGGGAGTCGACTACGAGCAGTACTTC

D: TRBD1
J: TRBJ1-2
V: TRBV7-9
size: NA
length: 16
CDR3: CASIRDRGVNNYGYTF
DNA: TGTGCCAGCATCCGAGACAGGGGCGTCAATAACTATGGCTACACCTTC